This T cell receptor beta chain came from a study of patients and donors after allogeneic stem cell transplantation. TCRdb itself ran the RT-PCR reads through MiXCR, one entry per CDR3 protein. This sample has roughly 940,000 distinct CDR3 sequences; about a sixth occur once, and the top ten carry approximately 5.9%. Per germline, CDR1 SGDLS and CDR2 YYNGEE. V lost 6 bases, J lost 0 bases, and 13 bases lay in between. CDR3 length equals 15 residues. This sequence was found in a human donor who was either an allogeneic HSCT recipient or a stem cell or donor lymphocyte infusion donor (not recorded which). It is not recorded whose cells these are; they may come from a transplant donor. The rearrangement joins TRBV9 to TRBJ2-1; D might be TRBD2 (6 bases). The sample comprised blood, either unsorted or a sorted T cell fraction (not recorded which). The CDR3 sequence is CASTLDGSSYNEQFF. The CDR3 DNA sequence: TGTGCCAGCACTCTAGACGGGAGCTCCTACAATGAGCAGTTCTTC.